The entry below describes one TCR beta chain. Its matching antigen is unknown. This sample stems from a study of shared clonotypes between healthy human individuals. Broader study findings: Generation of non-shared clonotypes was less probable than generation of clonotypes shared by all four donors.

TCRdb's copy holds only in-frame clones and misses some; the assay was immunoSEQ multiplex PCR. This sample has some 2.3 million clones, with 80% to 95% found just once. Germline V lookup: CDR1 LNHNV, CDR2 YYDKDF (reference sequence). The CDR3 extends over 16 amino acids. J lost 4 bases, V lost 2 bases, and 4 bases had no gene match. This TCR came from a man in his late teens or twenties in good health. Some clones in this sample may be carry-over from other donors' samples. J is TRBJ2-2 and V is TRBV15, with 10 nucleotides matching TRBD2. Sequenced material: naive CD4+ T cells from PBMCs. Subset in this sample: CD45RA+ positively selected. The CDR3 DNA is TGTGCCACCAGCAGACTAGCGGGAGTATCCACCGGGGAGCTGTTTTTT. It codes for CATSRLAGVSTGELFF.